This T cell receptor (beta chain) came from a study of T cells in Graves' hyperthyroidism and ophthalmopathy (dated by TCRdb to between 2018 and 2021). Study-wide context: Peripheral blood samples were taken at the time of initial diagnosis, prior to any treatment. The roughly 91 discovery patients were randomly divided into training and test sets at a 7:3 ratio. Prospective prediction of ophthalmopathy was tested in an independent validation cohort of 18 to 20 hyperthyroidism patients and roughly 16 patients who later progressed to ophthalmopathy. The study also compared thyroid tissue and blood T-cell repertoires from roughly 6 Graves' hyperthyroidism patients. Following sampling, methimazole starting at 30 mg daily was given to hyperthyroidism patients, and high-dose intravenous methylprednisolone was given to ophthalmopathy patients. To identify TCR V-J signatures that set the groups apart, the researchers used a discovery cohort of 95 to 100 patients, made up of some 41 with Graves' ophthalmopathy and some 58 with stable Graves' hyperthyroidism. According to the paper, TCR Vbeta CDR3 sequencing was carried out on 120 to 150 peripheral blood samples, which came from some 41 ophthalmopathy, approximately 72 hyperthyroidism and some 17 progressor patients. What the authors observed across the whole study: Ophthalmopathy was separated from stable hyperthyroidism by a 13 V-J signature model, with around 90% sensitivity and roughly 84% specificity obtained in cross-validation and 80%/75% obtained in testing. No statistical method was used to set the sample size in advance, and investigators knew the group allocation. In validation, the model predicted progression to ophthalmopathy a median of around 6.5 months before onset, with about 70% sensitivity and 72.22% specificity. Most expanded thyroid clonotypes (frequency above 0.001) were also detected in blood, a finding suggesting that blood repertoires may reflect thyroid immune responses.

This clonotype was recorded a few times. Its antigen has not been determined. No much larger clone is present one base from it, and per-base qualities are unavailable. Graves' hyperthyroidism was defined as stable when no progression to ophthalmopathy occurred over 18 months of follow-up. The hyperthyroidism patients were between 18 and 65 years old and newly diagnosed, with a disease duration of less than 2 months. The study excluded patients with uncontrolled infections, other autoimmune diseases, pregnancy or lactation. Diagnoses were established on the basis of clinical symptoms, serum thyroxine and TRAb, thyroid ultrasound, and orbital computed tomography. PBMCs were separated from roughly 10 ml of fresh peripheral blood using Ficoll-Paque density gradient centrifugation. Total RNA was extracted using Trizol reagent, and RNA quality was assessed on an Agilent 2100 Bioanalyzer. Amplification of TCR beta CDR3 regions was carried out from RNA transcripts. For the first round of RT-PCR on the TCR CDR3, the HTBI primer set was used together with the Qiagen OneStep RT-PCR kit. Libraries were constructed in a second round of multiplex PCR, after which size selection and purification were carried out. Sequencing of the libraries was done on an Illumina HiSeq2000 using paired-end 100 bp reads. The authors' analysis ran thus. Raw data were processed with SOAPnuke, discarding reads with adapters, uncalled bases, mean Phred below 15, or no exact constant-primer or identifier match. COPE v1.2.5 was used to merge the high-quality paired reads, and each unique nucleotide sequence was defined as a clonotype. Clonotypes were aligned to IMGT TRBV, TRBD and TRBJ reference segments using MiTCR v1.1. Only V-J combinations with frequency above 0.0001, covering 99% to 99.2% of repertoires, were analysed. The TCS score was defined as the ratio of F50 (clonal expansion) to E x V (chaos), calculated using BLOSUM62-based TCRdist between CDR3 peptides within each V-J. Welch's t-statistics and random forest reduced some 510 V-J features to around 14, which were used in a naive Bayes classifier (R e1071). In TCRdb, the public reads were trimmed at Q25 with fastp and aligned with MiXCR, with productive beta chains retained. One record per CDR3 amino acid sequence lists the most common genes and DNA. These V and J calls originate from TCRdb's pipeline instead of the authors' own analysis. Counted in this sample were under 350,000 distinct CDR3 sequences; about 20% of them appeared once. Jointly, the top ten make up about 49% of the sample.

The sequencing sample was made of blood. The TCR comes from a woman between 50 and 59 years old with Graves' hyperthyroidism.

The nucleotides read TGCGCCAGCAGCTTAATAGGTGGTACTACTCAAGAGACCCAGTACTTC. Translated, it reads CASSLIGGTTQETQYF. The receptor chain draws on TRBV5-1 and TRBJ2-5; too little of a D gene remains to name it. Trimming takes 2 bases from V and 2 bases from J, and the germline ends sit 16 bases apart. The germline V gene provides CDR1 SGHRS and CDR2 YFSETQ. Including cysteine and phenylalanine, the CDR3 has 16 amino acids. The CDR3 DNA has 48 bases and is translated from base 1.